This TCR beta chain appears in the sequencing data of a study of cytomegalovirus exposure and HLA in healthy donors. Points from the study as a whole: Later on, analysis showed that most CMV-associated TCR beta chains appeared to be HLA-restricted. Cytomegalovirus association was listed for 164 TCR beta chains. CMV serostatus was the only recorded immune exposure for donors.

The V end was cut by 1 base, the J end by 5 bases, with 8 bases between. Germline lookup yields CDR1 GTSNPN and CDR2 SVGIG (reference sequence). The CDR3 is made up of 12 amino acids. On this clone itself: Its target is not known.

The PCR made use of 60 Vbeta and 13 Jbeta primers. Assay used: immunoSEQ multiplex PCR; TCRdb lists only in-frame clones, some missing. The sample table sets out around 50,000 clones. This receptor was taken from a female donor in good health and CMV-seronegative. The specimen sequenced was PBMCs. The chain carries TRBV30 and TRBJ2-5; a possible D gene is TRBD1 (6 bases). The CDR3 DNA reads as TGTGCCTGGAGTGCAGGGGTGGAGACCCAGTACTTC. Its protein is CAWSAGVETQYF.